In this sample, the clone carrying this T cell receptor beta chain turned up once. Its antigen is as yet unknown. V lost 3 bases, J lost 9 bases, and 6 bases stayed unmatched. The CDR3 is made up of 14 amino acids. Germline V gene sequence: CDR1 MNHEY, CDR2 SMNVEV (reference sequence). All donors were healthy HIV-negative adults lacking recent acute infections or vaccinations. These data are taken from a study of shared clonotypes between healthy human individuals. Overall study findings and caveats: Non-shared clonotypes had lower generation probabilities than clonotypes shared by all four sorted-subset donors.

Assay execution proceeded at the deep level. Over several immunoSEQ plates, each subset's genomic DNA was distributed in even portions. Using immunoSEQ multiplex PCR, the repertoire was profiled, and TCRdb retains in-frame clones only, with some absent. Of millions of clones detected, 80% to 95% appear once; the ten largest clones hold roughly 0.36%. Sample: naive CD4+ T cells from PBMCs. The subset here: CD45RA+ positively selected. The rearrangement links TRBV27 to TRBJ2-4; 9 bases line up with TRBD2. The sequence came from a man younger than 35 in good health. Some clones in this sample may be carry-over from other donors' samples. CDR3 nucleotides: TGTGCCAGCAGTTTCCGCTCGCGGGAGGGCATTCAGTACTTC. It translates to CASSFRSREGIQYF.